A single sample is the source of the 5 T cell receptor beta chains below, sequenced in a study of T cell responses to AZD1222 COVID-19 vaccine. Only in-frame clones appear in the TCRdb table, and some are missing; sequencing was by immunoSEQ multiplex PCR. This sample has about 120,000 clones, with almost 95% found just once. Specimen: peripheral blood, collected on day 0 of AZD1222 vaccination. All receptors come from an adult in good health.

The chain has TRBV6-5 and TRBJ1-6; D is ambiguous. Looked up from germline, CDR1 is MNHEY and CDR2 is SVGAGI. CDR3 length equals 14 residues. The V gene lost 6 bases and the J gene lost 13 bases, with 19 bases spanning the gap. The CDR3 region has the DNA TGTGCCAGCAGCCAGGACGGTACCTTATCCCCCCTCCACTTT. It specifies CASSQDGTLSPLHF.

This clone was recorded a few times. The rearrangement uses TRBV30 and TRBJ1-2, with 8 nucleotides matching TRBD1. The CDR3 is 13 residues long. CDR1 is GTSNPN and CDR2 is SVGIG in the germline V gene (reference sequence). The trim removed 3 bases at V and 2 bases at J, leaving 2 bases unmatched. Here the CDR3 DNA reads TGTGCCTGGAGGACAGGGGAAAACTATGGCTACACCTTC. Translation: CAWRTGENYGYTF.

The chain carries TRBV7-9 and TRBJ2-7; 10 bases are shared with TRBD1. Trimming removed 4 bases from V and 6 bases from J; junction bases left unmatched: 9. The CDR3 covers 15 residues. The germline V gene encodes CDR1 SEHNR and CDR2 FQNEAQ (reference sequence). CDR3 coding DNA: TGTGCCAGCAGCTACGAGACAGGGGGCGTTTCCGAGCAGTACGTC. Translating gives CASSYETGGVSEQYV.

V is TRBV11-2 and J is TRBJ2-3, with 10 bases lining up with TRBD2. J gave up 2 bases and V 5 bases, and 4 bases lay outside the gene matches. The CDR3 has 15 residues. The germline gives CDR1 SGHAT, CDR2 FQNNGV. In nucleotides, the CDR3 is TGTGCCAGCAGCCCCAGCGGGGGGGCCACAGATACGCAGTATTTT. Residues: CASSPSGGATDTQYF. The full variable domain, completed using reference TRBV11-2 and TRBJ2-3, is EAGVAQSPRYKIIEKRQSVAFWCNPISGHATLYWYQQILGQGPKLLIQFQNNGVVDDSQLPKDRFSAERLKGVDSTLKIQPAKLEDSAVYLCASSPSGGATDTQYFGPGTRLTVL.

V gene TRBV11-2 combines with J gene TRBJ2-2; D remains unclear. Germline V lookup: CDR1 SGHAT, CDR2 FQNNGV. The CDR3 runs 13 residues. In DNA, the CDR3 is TGTGTCCCCCCGGCAGAGAACACCGGGGAGCTGTTTTTT. Translated: CVPPAENTGELFF.